Given below is one T cell receptor (beta chain) in context. This sample was included in a study of T-cell memory formation after mild COVID-19. This CDR3 is built from 13 residues. CDR1 and CDR2 from the germline V gene are MNHNS and SASEGT. Trimming removed 4 bases at V and 2 bases at J, with 6 bases between. TCRdb redid the calling of the 5' RACE reads with MiXCR, one entry per CDR3 protein. The table records roughly 250,000 distinct CDR3 sequences, about 16% of them present only once. The clonotype comes from a man between 18 and 35 years old who had mild COVID-19 (a few samples of this study predate the infection). Cell type and time point are not known. The J gene is TRBJ2-4, the V gene TRBV6-1; D may be TRBD1 (5 bases). The material sequenced was PBMCs or a T cell subset sorted from them (not recorded which). CDR3 protein: CASSGQTKNIQYF. The DNA of the CDR3 is TGTGCCAGCAGTGGACAGACCAAAAACATTCAGTACTTC.